This TCR beta chain appears in the sequencing data of a study of cytomegalovirus exposure and HLA in healthy donors. The study, taken as a whole, reports: The authors reported that TCR beta sequences could predict HLA-A and HLA-B alleles. These predictions were accurate for most subjects in the first cohort. Cytomegalovirus-associated TCR beta chains were listed, numbering under 200. When analyzed later, a missense DCLRE1C variant was found to be linked to TCR beta V- and J-gene trimming.

Note on this clone: What it binds is not known. This specimen includes other DNA sequences encoding the same CDR3.

V lost 9 bases to trimming and J lost 0 bases; unmatched junction nucleotides: 8. This CDR3 is built from 15 residues. Germline V gene lookup returns CDR1 LGHNA and CDR2 YSLEER. 60 Vbeta and 13 Jbeta primers were used in PCR. Method: immunoSEQ multiplex PCR; TCRdb's copy keeps in-frame clones and lacks some. Of 150,000 to 200,000 clones in the sample, around 79% are singletons; the top ten hold around 0.97%. Sampled while nominally healthy, donors likely had unrecorded immune exposures. Sequencing used PBMCs. The rearrangement uses TRBV4-3 and TRBJ1-3; 7 bases fit TRBD1. The TCR sequence derives from a woman aged 50 to 60 in good health and CMV-seropositive. CDR3 sequence reads: CASSRTGFSGNTIYF. DNA of the CDR3: TGCGCCAGTTCCAGGACAGGATTCTCTGGAAACACCATATATTTT.